This TCR beta chain appears in the sequencing data of a study of T cells in Graves' hyperthyroidism and ophthalmopathy. This clonotype was found a few times. V was trimmed by 0 bases and J by 7 bases, leaving 13 bases between them. The CDR3 sequence is 15 residues long. In germline, CDR1 is SGHRS, CDR2 YFSETQ. This blood was taken when hyperthyroidism was first diagnosed, before any ophthalmopathy symptoms existed. TCR beta CDR3 regions were amplified from RNA. RT-PCR in the first round (using the HTBI primer set) targeted the TCR CDR3. TCRdb passed the multiplex PCR reads through MiXCR, listing each CDR3 protein once. The table has about 380,000 distinct CDR3 sequences, 13% seen once.

This clonotype originated in a man aged 30 to 39 with Graves' hyperthyroidism that later progressed to Graves' ophthalmopathy. The chain employs TRBV5-1 and TRBJ1-4; the D is unclear. Sequencing input: blood. Here the CDR3 DNA reads TGCGCCAGCAGCTTGGCCAACGGACCGATTGAAAAACTGTTTTTT. The encoded protein is CASSLANGPIEKLFF.